This T cell receptor beta chain is from a study of early T cells in non-severe SARS-CoV-2 infection. In the study overall: Unsorted whole blood bulk RNA was sequenced, with unpaired chains. Whole-study results and caveats: Missing private and CD4 specificities, VDJdb matching favored anti-spike CD8 responses.

Individual cDNA molecules were tagged with unique molecular identifiers, the study reported. TCRdb processed the 5' RACE reads anew with MiXCR; each CDR3 protein has one entry. The sample lists tens of thousands of distinct CDR3 sequences; over 9.5% were seen once. This clonotype was counted between two and nine times. Its matching antigen is unknown. The length of the CDR3 is 13 residues. V shed 1 base and J shed 9 bases, with 12 bases lying between them. This chain links TRBV12-3 or TRBV12-4 with TRBJ1-2; D call uncertain. The sequencing sample was made of whole blood. This clonotype was obtained from an adult who was a healthcare worker with PCR-confirmed SARS-CoV-2 infection or an uninfected control (not recorded which). This chain's CDR3 is CASSLGQASSYTF. The CDR3 nucleotides are TGTGCCAGCAGTTTAGGGCAGGCTTCCAGCTACACCTTC.